A single sample is the source of the 16 T cell receptor beta chains below, sequenced in a study of regulatory T cells in long-lasting Graves disease. Construction of the TCR beta libraries employed iRepertoire HTBI primers in conjunction with Arm-PCR of CDR3 regions. MiXCR, applied by TCRdb to the multiplex PCR reads, yields one record per CDR3 protein. The data contain a few hundred thousand distinct CDR3 sequences, about a quarter of them singletons. Regarding time point: persistent/refractory GD, antithyroid drugs over 5 years with positive TRAb. RNA isolated from PBMCs was used to make the TCR library. The sample here was peripheral blood mononuclear cells (PBMCs), taken when the disease was refractory, from a patient treated with antithyroid drugs. The origin of the receptors is a female donor with Graves disease.

This clonotype was detected ten times or more. The chain combines TRBV7-2 with TRBJ2-7, with a tentative D call TRBD2 (6 bases). V gave up 5 bases and J gave up 1 base, with 15 bases separating them. CDR3 length equals 15 residues. Germline lookup yields CDR1 SGHTA and CDR2 FQGNSA. The CDR3 loop is CASSATGLLSYEQYF. The CDR3 nucleotides read TGTGCCAGCAGCGCTACGGGACTCCTATCCTACGAGCAGTACTTC. The full variable domain, rest sourced from reference TRBV7-2 and TRBJ2-7, is GAGVSQSPSNKVTEKGKDVELRCDPISGHTALYWYRQSLGQGLEFLIYFQGNSAPDKSGLPSDRFSAERTGGSVSTLTIQRTQQEDSAVYLCASSATGLLSYEQYFGPGTRLTVT.

This clonotype appeared many times. The J gene is TRBJ2-7, the V gene TRBV7-2; TRBD2 matches at 11 bases. The length of the CDR3 is 16 residues. J gave up 5 bases and V 3 bases, and 9 bases lay outside the gene matches. CDR1 SGHTA and CDR2 FQGNSA come from the germline V gene. CDR3 sequence reads: CASSFRVSGREDEQYF. The CDR3 bases are TGTGCCAGCAGCTTCCGGGTTAGCGGGAGGGAAGACGAGCAGTACTTC.

J is TRBJ1-1 and V is TRBV5-1; D is ambiguous. With 0 bases removed from V and 4 bases from J, the gap between germline ends came to 13 bases. The CDR3 is made up of 15 amino acids. CDR1 is SGHRS and CDR2 is YFSETQ in the germline V gene. CDR3 DNA sequence: TGCGCCAGCAGCTTGGCCAGCCTGATGGGCACTGAAGCTTTCTTT. It specifies CASSLASLMGTEAFF.

A remark on this clonotype: It may be a read error: a sequence one base away is much more abundant. The final CDR3 position lacks the conserved phenylalanine or tryptophan, pointing to a likely read error. The V call is TRBV28, the J call TRBJ2-7; 7 nucleotides align to TRBD1. The J segment lost 3 bases and the V segment lost 6 bases, leaving 11 bases of the junction unmatched. The CDR3 is made up of 15 amino acids. CDR1 and CDR2 from the germline V gene are MDHEN and SYDVKM. CDR3 residues: CASSPSSGQIYEQYL. The CDR3 nucleotides are TGTGCCAGCAGCCCCTCTTCGGGACAGATCTACGAGCAGTACCTC.

Only a few counts were recorded for this clonotype. The rearrangement joins TRBV12-3 or TRBV12-4 to TRBJ2-3; 7 bases map to TRBD2. The V gene end was trimmed by 3 bases and the J gene end by 9 bases; junction bases not matched to a gene: 12. The CDR3 loop spans 15 amino acids. In DNA, the CDR3 is TGTGCCAGCAGTTTTACGGCTAGCGGTTCACGCACGCAGTATTTT. Its protein product is CASSFTASGSRTQYF.

This clonotype was seen many times. The gene calls are TRBV28 and TRBJ1-1; the D is unclear. Germline V lookup: CDR1 MDHEN, CDR2 SYDVKM. Trimming stripped 5 bases from V and 4 bases from J, with 14 bases between. The CDR3 loop spans 14 amino acids. The CDR3 here is CASSRLWEGTEAFF. In nucleotides, the CDR3 is TGTGCCAGCAGTCGGCTTTGGGAGGGCACTGAAGCTTTCTTT.

The chain uses TRBV28 and TRBJ1-5; 8 bases match TRBD1. V trimming: 5 bases; J trimming: 4 bases; junction bases outside the gene matches: 7. Germline CDR1 and CDR2: MDHEN and SYDVKM. The CDR3 runs 15 residues. The CDR3 DNA is TGTGCCAGCAGTCCGAGCAGGGGGCAGAATCAGCCCCAGCATTTT. Its translation: CASSPSRGQNQPQHF. The entire variable domain, with the rest obtained from reference TRBV28 and TRBJ1-5, is as follows: DVKVTQSSRYLVKRTGEKVFLECVQDMDHENMFWYRQDPGLGLRLIYFSYDVKMKEKGDIPEGYSVSREKKERFSLILESASTNQTSMYLCASSPSRGQNQPQHFGDGTRLSIL.

This clonotype appeared many times. The chain combines TRBV12-3 or TRBV12-4 with TRBJ1-1; D remains ambiguous. Trimming left V 3 bases short and J 4 bases short, with 9 bases between. The CDR3 runs 13 residues. CDR3 in DNA: TGTGCCAGCAGTTTTGGCAGGTCCACTGAAGCTTTCTTT. Its translation: CASSFGRSTEAFF.

V is TRBV5-1 and J is TRBJ2-2; 8 bases are shared with TRBD1. The V gene end was trimmed by 4 bases and the J gene end by 5 bases; junction bases not matched to a gene: 7. This CDR3 comprises 15 residues. Germline values: CDR1 SGHRS, CDR2 YFSETQ. CDR3 protein: CASSQDRGSTGELFF. The DNA of the CDR3 is TGCGCCAGCAGCCAAGACAGGGGAAGTACCGGGGAGCTGTTTTTT.

Ten or more counts support this clonotype. The chain has TRBV12-3 or TRBV12-4 and TRBJ2-5; D is undetermined. Trimming stripped 6 bases from V and 4 bases from J, with 15 bases between. This CDR3 contains 14 residues. The CDR3 sequence: CASSNPGLIETQYF. CDR3 sequence (DNA): TGTGCCAGCAGCAATCCGGGCCTTATAGAGACCCAGTACTTC.

The rearrangement links TRBV20-1 to TRBJ2-2; TRBD2 agrees at 10 bases. J lost 8 bases, V lost 6 bases, and 15 bases had no gene match. Germline values: CDR1 DFQATT, CDR2 SNEGSKA (reference sequence). This CDR3 region has 16 residues. The CDR3 bases are TGCAGTGCCCGAGGCACCCTAGCGGGAGTTATGGGGGAGCTGTTTTTT. Translation gives CSARGTLAGVMGELFF.

This rearrangement joins TRBV15 to TRBJ2-3, with D maybe TRBD1 (5 bases). CDR1 and CDR2 from the germline V gene are LNHNV and YYDKDF (reference sequence). CDR3 size: 14 residues. The V end lost 3 bases, the J end lost 1 base, and 8 bases lay between the germline ends. The DNA of the CDR3 is TGTGCCACCAGCAGCTCCAGGGGCACAGATACGCAGTATTTT. As protein: CATSSSRGTDTQYF. The variable domain in full, completed from reference TRBV15 and TRBJ2-3, reads DAMVIQNPRYQVTQFGKPVTLSCSQTLNHNVMYWYQQKSSQAPKLLFHYYDKDFNNEADTPDNFQSRRPNTSFCFLDIRSPGLGDTAMYLCATSSSRGTDTQYFGPGTRLTVL.

In this sample, this clonotype turned up a few times. The CDR3 bases are TGTGCCAGCAGCCCTCAGGGGGGGCGCACAGATACGCAGTATTTT. This translates into CASSPQGGRTDTQYF. The chain is built from TRBV5-4 and TRBJ2-3; D is perhaps TRBD1 or TRBD2 (7 bases each). The V gene's germline CDR1 is SGHNT and CDR2 YYREEE (reference sequence). This CDR3 has 15 residues. Trimming took off 4 bases at V and 1 base at J, with 13 bases between the two ends.

This clonotype was detected a few times. The chain has TRBV10-3 and TRBJ1-3; the match to TRBD1 covers 7 bases. With 3 bases clipped from V and 0 bases from J, the junction kept 5 bases outside the gene matches. The germline V gene encodes CDR1 ENHRY and CDR2 SYGVKD. The CDR3 runs to 16 residues. In DNA, the CDR3 is TGTGCCATCAGTGACCCGGGACAGCGCTCTGGAAACACCATATATTTT. It encodes CAISDPGQRSGNTIYF.

The chain uses TRBV7-2 and TRBJ1-2; 8 positions match TRBD1. The V gene's germline CDR1 is SGHTA and CDR2 FQGNSA. CDR3 length equals 15 residues. V was clipped by 1 base and J by 1 base; unmatched bases: 2. The CDR3 DNA is TGTGCCAGCAGCTTAGGGGGACAGGTTAACTATGGCTACACCTTC. Protein sequence: CASSLGGQVNYGYTF.

This clonotype was seen a handful of times. The rearrangement joins TRBV6-5 to TRBJ2-7; D not resolved. CDR1 and CDR2 from the germline V gene are MNHEY and SVGAGI. Trimming took 0 bases from V and 7 from J, leaving 4 bases between them. The CDR3 consists of 11 residues. The CDR3 here is CASSYSIEQYF. The CDR3 nucleotides are TGTGCCAGCAGTTACTCGATAGAGCAGTACTTC.